Shown below are 14 T cell receptor beta chains from a single sample sequenced in a study of T cell responses to AZD1222 COVID-19 vaccine. TCRdb's copy holds only in-frame clones and misses some; the assay was immunoSEQ multiplex PCR. Of about 110,000 clones in the sample, approximately 90% were seen once. The sequencing here drew on peripheral blood, taken 28 days after the second AZD1222 dose. The receptors originated from an adult who received the AZD1222 COVID-19 vaccine.

V and J are TRBV11-2 and TRBJ1-1; the match to TRBD1 covers 10 bases. CDR3 length: 12 residues. The V and J ends lost 5 bases and 11 bases, in that order; junction bases with no gene match: 5. Germline-derived CDR1 and CDR2 are SGHAT and FQNNGV. CDR3 DNA sequence: TGTGCCAGCAGCGGGGACAGGGGTAGGGCTTTCTTT. It encodes CASSGDRGRAFF. The whole variable domain, remainder taken from reference TRBV11-2 and TRBJ1-1, is EAGVAQSPRYKIIEKRQSVAFWCNPISGHATLYWYQQILGQGPKLLIQFQNNGVVDDSQLPKDRFSAERLKGVDSTLKIQPAKLEDSAVYLCASSGDRGRAFFGQGTRLTVV.

The chain links TRBV28 to TRBJ2-2, with D unresolved. CDR3 length equals 14 residues. The germline V gene encodes CDR1 MDHEN and CDR2 SYDVKM. V was shortened by 6 bases and J by 2 bases, with 10 bases between the two germline ends. Here the CDR3 reads CASSPRQNTGELFF. Written as DNA, the CDR3 is TGTGCCAGCAGCCCCCGACAAAACACCGGGGAGCTGTTTTTT. The complete variable domain, with remaining parts taken from reference TRBV28 and TRBJ2-2, reads DVKVTQSSRYLVKRTGEKVFLECVQDMDHENMFWYRQDPGLGLRLIYFSYDVKMKEKGDIPEGYSVSREKKERFSLILESASTNQTSMYLCASSPRQNTGELFFGEGSRLTVL.

The rearrangement joins TRBV5-6 to TRBJ2-5, with D unresolved. The germline V gene encodes CDR1 SGHDT and CDR2 YYEEEE. Trimming took 3 bases from V and 4 from J, leaving 13 bases between them. The CDR3 has 14 residues. In nucleotides, the CDR3 is TGTGCCAGCAGCTCTTGGGGTATGGGAGAGACCCAGTACTTC. Protein: CASSSWGMGETQYF.

This sequence joins TRBV29-1 and TRBJ2-1; weak D call: TRBD1 (5 bases). The V end was cut by 0 bases, the J end by 9 bases, with 9 bases between. The CDR3 has 12 amino acids. Germline loops: CDR1 SQVTM, CDR2 ANQGSEA. CDR3 nucleotides: TGCAGCGTTGAAGAGAAGACAGTTGAGCAGTTCTTC. Protein: CSVEEKTVEQFF.

The chain uses TRBV20-1 and TRBJ1-2; D is unresolved. The CDR3 sequence is 13 residues long. CDR1 and CDR2 (germline): DFQATT, SNEGSKA (reference sequence). V lost 3 bases to trimming and J lost 4 bases, with 12 bases between them. CDR3 in amino acids: CSASERGAYGYTF. CDR3 nucleotides: TGCAGTGCTAGTGAACGAGGAGCCTATGGCTACACCTTC.

This rearrangement joins TRBV18 to TRBJ2-3; TRBD1 aligns across 12 bases. Germline values: CDR1 KGHSH, CDR2 LQKENI. The CDR3 contains 15 residues. The J segment lost 6 bases and the V segment lost 3 bases, leaving 4 bases of the junction unmatched. The CDR3 DNA follows: TGTGCCAGCTCACCGGGACAGGGGGCAACGGATACGCAGTATTTT. Translation: CASSPGQGATDTQYF.

This clone was detected once. The rearrangement links TRBV3-1 (or the pseudogene TRBV3-2) to TRBJ1-3; 9 nucleotides line up with TRBD1. Unmatched junction bases numbered 3, after V lost 1 base and J lost 2 bases. The CDR3 consists of 16 residues. Germline V gene sequence: CDR1 LGHDT, CDR2 YNNKEL (reference sequence). This CDR3 reads CASSQGTGVTGNTIYF. The CDR3 DNA follows: TGTGCCAGCAGCCAAGGGACAGGGGTGACTGGAAACACCATATATTTT.

The chain carries TRBV3-1 (or the pseudogene TRBV3-2) and TRBJ2-7, with 9 bases fitting TRBD1. This CDR3 spans 14 amino acids. CDR1 is LGHDT, CDR2 YNNKEL, per germline (reference sequence). J was trimmed by 5 bases and V by 4 bases; bases with no gene match: 6. CDR3 nucleotide sequence: TGTGCCAGCAGCCCAGGACAGGGGAGGCACGAGCAGTACTTC. Translation: CASSPGQGRHEQYF.

The chain uses TRBV4-1 and TRBJ1-2, with TRBD1 as a possible D gene (6 bases). Germline V gives CDR1 MGHRA, CDR2 YSYEKL. The CDR3 has 14 residues. The V and J ends lost 1 base and 8 bases respectively, with 14 bases between them. This CDR3 is CASSQAEGVGGYTF. CDR3 nucleotides: TGCGCCAGCAGCCAAGCCGAGGGGGTAGGGGGCTACACCTTC.

This clone came up once. The chain carries TRBV27 and TRBJ2-1, with a tentative D call TRBD1 (6 bases). The CDR3 runs to 16 residues. The germline V and J ends were trimmed by 10 bases and 0 bases, with 19 bases remaining between them. Looked up from germline, CDR1 is MNHEY and CDR2 is SMNVEV (reference sequence). CDR3 coding DNA: TGTGCCATCCCGCCCTGGACAGCGAGCTCCTACAATGAGCAGTTCTTC. Translation gives CAIPPWTASSYNEQFF.

The CDR3 is CASSVLWTESYNSPLHF. The CDR3 coding sequence is TGTGCCAGCAGCGTCCTCTGGACGGAGTCTTATAATTCACCCCTCCACTTT. V gene TRBV5-5 combines with J gene TRBJ1-6; D gene uncertain. This CDR3 comprises 17 residues. Trimming shortened V by 4 bases and J by 4 bases, and 18 bases separated the two germline ends. Germline values: CDR1 SGHKS, CDR2 YYEKEE (reference sequence). The full variable domain, completed using reference TRBV5-5 and TRBJ1-6, is DAGVTQSPTHLIKTRGQQVTLRCSPISGHKSVSWYQQVLGQGPQFIFQYYEKEERGRGNFPDRFSARQFPNYSSELNVNALLLGDSALYLCASSVLWTESYNSPLHFGNGTRLTVT.

V and J are TRBV7-2 and TRBJ1-5; D gene unclear. The CDR3 loop spans 15 amino acids. Germline values: CDR1 SGHTA, CDR2 FQGNSA. Trimming left V 1 base short and J 7 bases short, with 14 bases between. CDR3 amino acids: CASSLGGGIQQPQHF. In DNA form, the CDR3 reads TGTGCCAGCAGCTTAGGGGGTGGGATTCAGCAGCCCCAGCATTTT.

The V call is TRBV28, the J call TRBJ2-7; 8 bases fit TRBD1. Per germline, CDR1 MDHEN and CDR2 SYDVKM. CDR3 length equals 15 residues. V shed 6 bases and J 6 bases; nucleotides not matched to a gene: 13. CDR3 bases: TGTGCCAGCAGCTCCGGACAGGGAAGGGGAGGCGAGCAGTACTTC. This sequence encodes CASSSGQGRGGEQYF. Variable domain in full (rest from reference TRBV28 and TRBJ2-7): DVKVTQSSRYLVKRTGEKVFLECVQDMDHENMFWYRQDPGLGLRLIYFSYDVKMKEKGDIPEGYSVSREKKERFSLILESASTNQTSMYLCASSSGQGRGGEQYFGPGTRLTVT.

This clone has more than one count but fewer than ten. The chain recombines TRBV6-1 with TRBJ2-5; D unresolved. Germline values: CDR1 MNHNS, CDR2 SASEGT. CDR3 length: 13 residues. With 3 bases removed from V and 4 bases from J, the gap between germline ends came to 9 bases. The CDR3 here is CASSDNVGETQYF. The CDR3 nucleotides read TGTGCCAGCAGTGACAATGTGGGAGAGACCCAGTACTTC.